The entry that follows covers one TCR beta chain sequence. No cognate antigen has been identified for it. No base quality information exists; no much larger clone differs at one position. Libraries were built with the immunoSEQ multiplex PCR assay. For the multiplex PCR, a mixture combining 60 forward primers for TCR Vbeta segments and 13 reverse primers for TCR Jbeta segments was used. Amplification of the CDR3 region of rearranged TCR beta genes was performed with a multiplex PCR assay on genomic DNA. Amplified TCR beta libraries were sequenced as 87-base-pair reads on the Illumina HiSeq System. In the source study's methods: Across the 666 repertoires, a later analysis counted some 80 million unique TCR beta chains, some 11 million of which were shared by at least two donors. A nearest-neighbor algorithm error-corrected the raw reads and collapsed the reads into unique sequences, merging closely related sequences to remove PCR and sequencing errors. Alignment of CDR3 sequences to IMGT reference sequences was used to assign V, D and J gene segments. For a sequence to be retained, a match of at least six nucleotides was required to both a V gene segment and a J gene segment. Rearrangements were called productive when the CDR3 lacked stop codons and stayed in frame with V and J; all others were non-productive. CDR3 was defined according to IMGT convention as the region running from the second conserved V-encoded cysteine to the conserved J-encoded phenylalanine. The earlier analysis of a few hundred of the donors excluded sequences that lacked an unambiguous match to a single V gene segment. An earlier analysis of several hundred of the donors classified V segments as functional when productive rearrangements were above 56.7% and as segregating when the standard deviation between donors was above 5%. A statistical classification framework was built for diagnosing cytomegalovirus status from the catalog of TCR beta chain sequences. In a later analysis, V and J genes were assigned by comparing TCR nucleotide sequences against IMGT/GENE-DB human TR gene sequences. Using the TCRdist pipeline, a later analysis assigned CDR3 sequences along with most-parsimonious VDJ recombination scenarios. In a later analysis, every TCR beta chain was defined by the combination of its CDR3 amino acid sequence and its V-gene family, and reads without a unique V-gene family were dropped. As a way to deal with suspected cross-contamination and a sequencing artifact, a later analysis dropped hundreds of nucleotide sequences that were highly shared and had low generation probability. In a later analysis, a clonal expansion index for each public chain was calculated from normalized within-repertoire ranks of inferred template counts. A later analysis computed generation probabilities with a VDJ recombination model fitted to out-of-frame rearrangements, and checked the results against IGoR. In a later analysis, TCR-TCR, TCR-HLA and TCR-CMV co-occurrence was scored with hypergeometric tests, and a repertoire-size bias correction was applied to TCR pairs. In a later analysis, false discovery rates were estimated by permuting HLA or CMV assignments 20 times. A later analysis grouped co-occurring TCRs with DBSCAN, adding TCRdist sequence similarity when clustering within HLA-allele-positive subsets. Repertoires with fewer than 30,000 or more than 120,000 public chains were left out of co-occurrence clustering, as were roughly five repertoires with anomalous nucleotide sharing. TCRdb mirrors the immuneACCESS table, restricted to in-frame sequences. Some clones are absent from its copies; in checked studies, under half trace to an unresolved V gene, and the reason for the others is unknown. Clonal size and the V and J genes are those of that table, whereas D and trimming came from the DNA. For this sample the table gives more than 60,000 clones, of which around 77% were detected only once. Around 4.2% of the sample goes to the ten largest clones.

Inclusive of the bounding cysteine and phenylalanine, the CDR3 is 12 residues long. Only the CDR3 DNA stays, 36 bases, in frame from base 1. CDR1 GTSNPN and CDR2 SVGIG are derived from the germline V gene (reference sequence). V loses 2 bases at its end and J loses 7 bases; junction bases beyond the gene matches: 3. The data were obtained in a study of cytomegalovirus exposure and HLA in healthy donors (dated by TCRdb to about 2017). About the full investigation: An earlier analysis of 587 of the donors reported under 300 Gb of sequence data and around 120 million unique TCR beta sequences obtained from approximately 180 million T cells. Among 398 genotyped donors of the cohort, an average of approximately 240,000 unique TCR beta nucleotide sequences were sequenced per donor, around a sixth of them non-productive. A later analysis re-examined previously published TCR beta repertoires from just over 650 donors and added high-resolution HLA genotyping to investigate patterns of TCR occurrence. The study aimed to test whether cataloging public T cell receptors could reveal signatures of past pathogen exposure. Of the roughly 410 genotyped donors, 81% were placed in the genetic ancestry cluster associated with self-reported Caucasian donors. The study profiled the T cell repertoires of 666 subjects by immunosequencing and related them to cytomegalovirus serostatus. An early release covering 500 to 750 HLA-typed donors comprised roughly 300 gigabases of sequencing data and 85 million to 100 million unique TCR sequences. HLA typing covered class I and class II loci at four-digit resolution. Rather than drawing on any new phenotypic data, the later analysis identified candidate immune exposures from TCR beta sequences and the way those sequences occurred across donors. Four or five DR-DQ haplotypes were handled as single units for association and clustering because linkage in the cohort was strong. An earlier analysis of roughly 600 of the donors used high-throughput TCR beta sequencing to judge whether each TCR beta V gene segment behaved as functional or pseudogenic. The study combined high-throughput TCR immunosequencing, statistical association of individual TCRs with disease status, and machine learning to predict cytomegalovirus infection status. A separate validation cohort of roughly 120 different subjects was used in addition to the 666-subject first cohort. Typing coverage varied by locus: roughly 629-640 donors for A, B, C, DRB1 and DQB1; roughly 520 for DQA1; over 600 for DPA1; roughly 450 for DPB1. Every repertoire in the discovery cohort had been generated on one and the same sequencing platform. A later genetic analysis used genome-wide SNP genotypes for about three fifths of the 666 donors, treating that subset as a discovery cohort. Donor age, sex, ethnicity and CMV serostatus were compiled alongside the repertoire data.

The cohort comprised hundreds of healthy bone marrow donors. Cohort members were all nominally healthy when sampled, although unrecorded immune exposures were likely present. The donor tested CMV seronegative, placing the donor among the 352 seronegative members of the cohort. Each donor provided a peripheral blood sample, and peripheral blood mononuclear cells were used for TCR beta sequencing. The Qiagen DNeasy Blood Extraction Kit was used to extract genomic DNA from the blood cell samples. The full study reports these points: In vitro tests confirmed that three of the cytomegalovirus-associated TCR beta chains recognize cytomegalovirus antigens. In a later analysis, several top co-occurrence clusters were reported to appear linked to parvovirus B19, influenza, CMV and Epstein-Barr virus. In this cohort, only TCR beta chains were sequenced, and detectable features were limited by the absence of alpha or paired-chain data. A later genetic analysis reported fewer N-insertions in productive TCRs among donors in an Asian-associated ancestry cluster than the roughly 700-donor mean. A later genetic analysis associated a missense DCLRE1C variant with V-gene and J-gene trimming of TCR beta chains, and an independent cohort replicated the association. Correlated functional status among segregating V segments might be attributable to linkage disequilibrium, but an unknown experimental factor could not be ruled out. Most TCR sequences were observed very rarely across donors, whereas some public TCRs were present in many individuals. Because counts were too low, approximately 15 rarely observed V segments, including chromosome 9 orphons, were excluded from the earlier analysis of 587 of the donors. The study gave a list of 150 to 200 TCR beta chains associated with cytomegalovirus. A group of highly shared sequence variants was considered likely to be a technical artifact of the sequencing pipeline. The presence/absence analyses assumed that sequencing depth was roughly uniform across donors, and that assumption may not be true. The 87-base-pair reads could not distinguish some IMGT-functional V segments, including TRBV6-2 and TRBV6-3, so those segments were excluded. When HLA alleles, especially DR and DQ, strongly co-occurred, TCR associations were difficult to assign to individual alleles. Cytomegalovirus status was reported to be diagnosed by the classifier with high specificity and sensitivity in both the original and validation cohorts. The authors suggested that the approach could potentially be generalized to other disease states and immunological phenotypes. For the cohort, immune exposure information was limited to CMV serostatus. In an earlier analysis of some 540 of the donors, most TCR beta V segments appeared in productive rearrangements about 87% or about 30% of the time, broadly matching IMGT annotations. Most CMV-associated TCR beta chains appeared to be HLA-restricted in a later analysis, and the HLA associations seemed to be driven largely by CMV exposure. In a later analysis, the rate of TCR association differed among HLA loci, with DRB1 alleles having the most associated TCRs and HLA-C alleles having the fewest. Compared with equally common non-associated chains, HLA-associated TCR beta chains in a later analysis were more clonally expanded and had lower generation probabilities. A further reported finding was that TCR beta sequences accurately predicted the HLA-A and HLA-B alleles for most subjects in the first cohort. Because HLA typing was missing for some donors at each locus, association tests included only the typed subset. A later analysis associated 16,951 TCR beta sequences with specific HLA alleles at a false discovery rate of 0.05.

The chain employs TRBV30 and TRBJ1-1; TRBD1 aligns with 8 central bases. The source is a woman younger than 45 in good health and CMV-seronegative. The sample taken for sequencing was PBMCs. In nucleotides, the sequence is TGTGCCTGGAGTTTTGACAGGGGTGAAGCTTTCTTT. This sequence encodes CAWSFDRGEAFF.